The 9 T cell receptor beta chains given below trace back to one sample, sequenced in a study of blood T cell repertoires in COVID-19. Clones were sequenced by immunoSEQ multiplex PCR, and TCRdb holds only the in-frame ones, with some missing. The repertoire holds around 270,000 clones, with roughly 84% as singletons. Sequencing was done on a sample of peripheral blood. The receptors here all came from a human donor with COVID-19, enrolled during active disease. The donor label of this sample is uncertain.

This clone was seen a single time. The chain employs TRBV16 and TRBJ1-3; D remains ambiguous. Germline CDR1 reads KGHSY; CDR2 reads FQNENV. The V gene lost 0 bases and the J gene lost 0 bases, with 6 bases spanning the gap. The length of the CDR3 is 15 residues. The CDR3 is CASSQSADSGNTIYF. The CDR3, as DNA: TGTGCCAGCAGCCAATCGGCGGACTCTGGAAACACCATATATTTT.

This clone was seen only once. This chain joins TRBV29-1 and TRBJ1-1, with no clear D. V was cut by 8 bases and J by 3 bases, with 16 bases left in between. CDR1 and CDR2 (germline): SQVTM, ANQGSEA. The length of the CDR3 is 13 residues. Here the CDR3 DNA reads TGCAGCTCCCGACGCGGTTGGGACACTGAAGCTTTCTTT. It yields the protein CSSRRGWDTEAFF.

The V gene is TRBV19, the J gene TRBJ1-4, with unresolved D. Germline loops: CDR1 LNHDA, CDR2 SQIVND (reference sequence). The V gene lost 2 bases and the J gene lost 5 bases, with 9 bases spanning the gap. There are 14 residues in the CDR3. CDR3 sequence reads: CASSIYTGNEKLFF. The CDR3 DNA reads TGTGCCAGTAGTATATACACCGGGAATGAAAAACTGTTTTTT.

The chain employs TRBV9 and TRBJ1-2, with 7 bases matching TRBD1. CDR1 and CDR2 from the germline V gene are SGDLS and YYNGEE. There are 13 residues in the CDR3. With V trimmed by 5 bases and J by 10 bases, 11 bases remained unmatched. The CDR3 is CASRPTYTGAYTF. The CDR3 nucleotides are TGTGCCAGCAGGCCCACCTACACAGGGGCCTACACCTTC. The full variable domain, in which reference TRBV9 and TRBJ1-2 provide the parts outside the CDR3, is DSGVTQTPKHLITATGQRVTLRCSPRSGDLSVYWYQQSLDQGLQFLIQYYNGEERAKGNILERFSAQQFPDLHSELNLSSLELGDSALYFCASRPTYTGAYTFGSGTRLTVV.

V gene TRBV28 combines with J gene TRBJ2-3; weak D call: TRBD2 (5 bases). This CDR3 comprises 15 residues. V lost 5 bases, J lost 0 bases, and 12 bases lay in between. Germline CDR1 MDHEN, CDR2 SYDVKM. CDR3 region: CASSLRGLSTDTQYF. CDR3 sequence (DNA): TGTGCCAGCAGTCTCCGCGGACTGAGCACAGATACGCAGTATTTT.

The rearrangement links TRBV2 to TRBJ2-3, with D possibly TRBD1 on 6 matching bases. V shed 5 bases and J shed 4 bases, with 19 bases lying between them. CDR1 SNHLY and CDR2 FYNNEI come from the germline V gene. CDR3 size: 16 residues. CDR3 bases: TGTGCCAGCAGTCATCTCTTAGACAGGAGCGCAGATACGCAGTATTTT. It yields the protein CASSHLLDRSADTQYF.

In nucleotides, the CDR3 is TGTGCCTGGGTTTCCAACACCGACTCTGGAAACACCATATATTTT. It encodes CAWVSNTDSGNTIYF. The chain carries TRBV30 and TRBJ1-3; the D is unclear. Between the trimmed V and J ends, which lost 5 bases and 0 bases, there was a span of 14 bases. The CDR3 is made up of 15 amino acids. In germline, CDR1 is GTSNPN, CDR2 SVGIG (reference sequence).

V gene TRBV27 combines with J gene TRBJ2-2, with 11 nucleotides matching TRBD2. This CDR3 comprises 15 residues. Germline V lookup: CDR1 MNHEY, CDR2 SMNVEV (reference sequence). With V trimmed by 5 bases and J by 4 bases, 3 bases remained unmatched. In DNA form, the CDR3 reads TGTGCCAGCAGTCCACTAGCGGGAGTCACCGGGGAGCTGTTTTTT. Amino acids: CASSPLAGVTGELFF.

The chain employs TRBV15 and TRBJ1-1, with 10 nucleotides matching TRBD1. Germline CDR1 and CDR2: LNHNV and YYDKDF (reference sequence). Trimming took 3 bases from V and 4 from J; bases not matched to a gene: 8. The CDR3 runs to 16 residues. CDR3 coding DNA: TGTGCCACCAGCAGTGACCGGGACAGGGGCTTCACTGAAGCTTTCTTT. Translated, it gives CATSSDRDRGFTEAFF.